This record concerns one T cell receptor beta chain sequence. No antigen is known for it. This PCR relied on a set of 60 Vbeta primers and 13 Jbeta primers. In the authors' workflow: Unique TCR beta chains numbered roughly 83 million in a later analysis, with roughly 10 million shared. Sequenced by immunoSEQ multiplex PCR; TCRdb stores in-frame clones only, minus some. V and J calls and clone size are copied from that table; D and trimming were computed from the DNA. The data hold nearly 110,000 clones, with around 74% observed a single time. The sample belongs to a study of cytomegalovirus exposure and HLA in healthy donors. The study's findings and limits: Serostatus for CMV was the only available immune exposure information. The productive fraction for most TCR beta V segments was about 90% or about 30% in an earlier analysis. Rare TCR sequences predominated, though certain public TCRs were found in many donors.

Germline trimming cut 5 bases from V and 0 bases from J; bases unmatched to any gene: 6. The V gene's germline CDR1 is MNHNY and CDR2 SVGAGI (reference sequence). The CDR3 loop spans 16 amino acids. The sequencing input was PBMCs. The TCR was taken from a woman in her forties in good health and CMV-seropositive. The chain joins TRBV6-6 to TRBJ1-1, with 10 bases that match TRBD1. Here the CDR3 reads CASSVGTGALNTEAFF. The CDR3 DNA sequence: TGTGCCAGCAGTGTAGGGACAGGGGCTTTGAACACTGAAGCTTTCTTT.